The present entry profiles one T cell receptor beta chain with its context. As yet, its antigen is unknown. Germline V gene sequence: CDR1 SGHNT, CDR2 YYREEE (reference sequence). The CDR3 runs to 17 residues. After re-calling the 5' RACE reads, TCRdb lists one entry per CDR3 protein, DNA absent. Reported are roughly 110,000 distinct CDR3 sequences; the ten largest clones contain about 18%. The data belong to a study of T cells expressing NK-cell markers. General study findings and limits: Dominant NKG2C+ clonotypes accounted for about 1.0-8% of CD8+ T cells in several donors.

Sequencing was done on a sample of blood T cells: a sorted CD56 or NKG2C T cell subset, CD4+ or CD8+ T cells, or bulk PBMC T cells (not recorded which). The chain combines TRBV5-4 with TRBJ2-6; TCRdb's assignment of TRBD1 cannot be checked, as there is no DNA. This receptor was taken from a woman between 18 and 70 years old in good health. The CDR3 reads CASSPVTGTSGANVLTF. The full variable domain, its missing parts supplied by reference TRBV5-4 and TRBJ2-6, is ETGVTQSPTHLIKTRGQQVTLRCSSQSGHNTVSWYQQALGQGPQFIFQYYREEENGRGNFPPRFSGLQFPNYSSELNVNALELDDSALYLCASSPVTGTSGANVLTFGAGSRLTVL.